The table lists the clone carrying this T cell receptor beta chain with a few counts. Library preparation (for TCRbeta) was performed with unique molecular identifiers. TCRdb analysed the PCR reads with MiXCR anew, one entry per CDR3 protein. The data contain about 600,000 distinct CDR3 sequences, 8% to 11% of them singletons. The data were obtained in a study of T-cell reconstitution after alpha-beta-depleted transplantation in children. In germline, CDR1 is SQVTM, CDR2 ANQGSEA. The CDR3 totals 12 residues. Trimming took 6 bases from V and 4 from J; bases not matched to a gene: 3. This rearrangement joins TRBV29-1 to TRBJ2-3, with 8 bases lining up with TRBD2. This specimen was PBMCs from the stem cell graft donor, taken from the stem cell graft. The origin of this receptor is a human donor who donated a stem cell graft to a child with acute myeloid leukemia. CDR3 sequence reads: CSVGGDADTQYF. CDR3 sequence (DNA): TGCAGCGTCGGGGGGGATGCAGATACGCAGTATTTT.